This T cell receptor beta chain was recovered during a study of cytomegalovirus exposure and HLA in healthy donors. The study, taken as a whole, reports: Associated with HLA alleles at 0.05 false discovery rate in a later analysis were around 17,000 TCR beta sequences. A highly shared variant cluster was judged a likely technical artifact. Productive status was seen about 87% or about 30% of the time for most TCR beta V segments in an earlier analysis.

Use of 60 Vbeta and 13 Jbeta primers characterized the PCR. Method: immunoSEQ multiplex PCR; TCRdb's copy keeps in-frame clones and lacks some. The data contain 150,000 to 200,000 clones, around three quarters of them singletons. As for this clone: Its matching antigen is unknown. The sample has other DNA sequences that encode this CDR3 too.

With 5 bases removed from V and 1 base from J, the gap between germline ends came to 6 bases. The CDR3 runs to 12 residues. Looked up from germline, CDR1 is MNHEY and CDR2 is SMNVEV (reference sequence). The receptor comes from a woman between 45 and 65 years old in good health and CMV-seronegative. Material for sequencing was PBMCs. The chain combines TRBV27 with TRBJ2-7; D possibly corresponds to TRBD2 (5 bases). This chain's CDR3 is CASSSGSYEQYF. The CDR3 DNA is TGTGCCAGCAGTAGCGGTTCCTACGAGCAGTACTTC.